These 2 T cell receptor beta chains came from one sample sequenced in a study of cytomegalovirus exposure and HLA in healthy donors. Sequenced by immunoSEQ multiplex PCR; TCRdb stores in-frame clones only, minus some. The top ten hold approximately 2.3% of the sample, which has about 120,000 clones, over 65% seen once. The sequenced sample was PBMCs. The receptors were sampled from a woman in her 30s in good health and CMV-seronegative.

Only one count was recorded for this clone. An end of the junction does not agree with germline; a read error may underlie this. The chain couples TRBV6-5 to TRBJ1-2, with 8 bases that match TRBD1. This CDR3 spans 12 amino acids. Germline assignment: CDR1 MNHEY and CDR2 SVGAGI. DNA of the CDR3: TGTGCCAGCAGGGAGAAGGGACAGGCCTTCTCCTTC. It yields the protein CASREKGQAFSF.

This chain joins TRBV19 and TRBJ1-1; D gene ambiguous. The CDR3 loop spans 13 amino acids. Germline lookup yields CDR1 LNHDA and CDR2 SQIVND (reference sequence). Deletions cut 3 bases from V and 4 bases from J, with 9 bases between. The CDR3 loop reads CASSIRVATEAFF. For the CDR3, the DNA is TGTGCCAGTAGTATCCGGGTGGCCACTGAAGCTTTCTTT.